Below, 20 T cell receptor beta chains from the same sample are listed, as sequenced in a study of blood T cell repertoires in COVID-19. Some clones are missing from TCRdb's copy, which holds only in-frame ones; the method was immunoSEQ multiplex PCR. The sample lists approximately 140,000 clones, almost 85% occurring once. The sample taken for sequencing was PBMCs or T cells enriched from blood (not recorded which). These receptors were taken from a woman aged 45-65 years with acute COVID-19.

This clone was counted between two and nine times. This chain links TRBV6-1 with TRBJ2-7; TRBD1 agrees at 8 bases. CDR3 length equals 16 residues. Looked up from germline, CDR1 is MNHNS and CDR2 is SASEGT. Trimming at V came to 2 bases and at J to 1 base, leaving 7 bases not matched to a gene. The CDR3 DNA is TGTGCCAGCAGTGAAATGGTTGGACAGGGATCCTACGAGCAGTACTTC. Translated, it gives CASSEMVGQGSYEQYF.

The chain couples TRBV13 to TRBJ2-1, with D perhaps matching TRBD1 (5 bases). The CDR3 spans 16 residues. Trimming left V 5 bases short and J 0 bases short, with 14 bases between. Germline lookup yields CDR1 PRHDT and CDR2 FYEKMQ (reference sequence). The DNA for the CDR3 is TGTGCCAGCAGCCAAACAGGATTAAGCTCCTACAATGAGCAGTTCTTC. It specifies CASSQTGLSSYNEQFF. The entire variable domain, with the rest obtained from reference TRBV13 and TRBJ2-1, is as follows: AAGVIQSPRHLIKEKRETATLKCYPIPRHDTVYWYQQGPGQDPQFLISFYEKMQSDKGSIPDRFSAQQFSDYHSELNMSSLELGDSALYFCASSQTGLSSYNEQFFGPGTRLTVL.

A few counts support this clone. The chain joins TRBV3-1 (or the pseudogene TRBV3-2) to TRBJ2-5; D is possibly TRBD2 (6 bases). V was trimmed by 4 bases and J by 3 bases, leaving 15 bases between them. Germline CDR1 is LGHDT and CDR2 is YNNKEL (reference sequence). The CDR3 runs 15 residues. The CDR3 sequence is CASSRAVVAEETQYF. In DNA form, the CDR3 reads TGTGCCAGCAGCCGAGCGGTCGTAGCGGAAGAGACCCAGTACTTC.

For the CDR3, the DNA is TGTGCCAGCAGTGTTCTTAATGAAAAACTGTTTTTT. Translated, it gives CASSVLNEKLFF. The V call is TRBV2, the J call TRBJ1-4, with D uncertain. The CDR3 sequence is 12 residues long. Germline V gene lookup returns CDR1 SNHLY and CDR2 FYNNEI. Deletions cut 4 bases from V and 4 bases from J, with 4 bases between.

The rearrangement links TRBV27 to TRBJ1-2, with 9 positions matching TRBD1. V dropped 4 bases and J dropped 8; count of bases not matched to a gene: 5. Germline V gene sequence: CDR1 MNHEY, CDR2 SMNVEV (reference sequence). The CDR3 sequence is 13 residues long. CDR3 amino acids: CASSWGQGKGYTF. The DNA of the CDR3 is TGTGCCAGCAGTTGGGGACAGGGTAAGGGCTACACCTTC.

The chain employs TRBV10-1 and TRBJ2-7; 12 positions agree with TRBD2. The CDR3 consists of 14 residues. CDR1 and CDR2 from the germline V gene are WNHNN and SYGVQD (reference sequence). Germline trimming cut 6 bases from V and 3 bases from J; bases unmatched to any gene: 3. CDR3 loop: CASRGLAGIYEQYF. DNA for the CDR3: TGCGCCAGCAGAGGACTAGCGGGGATCTACGAGCAGTACTTC.

A word on this clone: Different DNA sequences within this sample yield the same CDR3. The chain links TRBV3-1 (or the pseudogene TRBV3-2) to TRBJ2-1; 9 positions match TRBD2. The CDR3 runs to 15 residues. V was pared by 0 bases and J by 5 bases, with 2 bases of the junction left unmatched. Germline V gene lookup returns CDR1 LGHDT and CDR2 YNNKEL (reference sequence). This CDR3 reads CASSQDLAGHNEQFF. Written as DNA, the CDR3 is TGTGCCAGCAGCCAAGACCTAGCGGGACACAATGAGCAGTTCTTC.

V usage is TRBV5-6 and J usage is TRBJ1-2; 7 nucleotides agree with TRBD1. After removal of 4 bases from V and 4 bases from J, the junction contained 10 bases not matched to a gene. This CDR3 comprises 15 residues. Germline loops: CDR1 SGHDT, CDR2 YYEEEE. The CDR3 bases are TGTGCCAGCAGCCTGGACTACAGGGGTGGCTATGGCTACACCTTC. It encodes CASSLDYRGGYGYTF.

The gene calls are TRBV6-2 or TRBV6-3 and TRBJ2-3; 12 positions agree with TRBD2. The CDR3 loop spans 16 amino acids. The J segment lost 6 bases and the V segment lost 4 bases, leaving 8 bases of the junction unmatched. CDR1 is MNHEY and CDR2 is SVGEGT in the germline V gene. The CDR3 bases are TGTGCCAGCAGTTGGAGACTAGCGGGAGACCGCGATACGCAGTATTTT. It codes for CASSWRLAGDRDTQYF.

V gene TRBV6-6 combines with J gene TRBJ2-5; unclear D gene. V gave up 6 bases and J gave up 2 bases, with 10 bases separating them. The germline V gene has CDR1 MNHNY and CDR2 SVGAGI (reference sequence). The CDR3 contains 13 residues. The CDR3 region is CASRVVVQETQYF. CDR3 nucleotide sequence: TGTGCCAGCAGGGTGGTAGTACAAGAGACCCAGTACTTC.

The chain carries TRBV3-1 (or the pseudogene TRBV3-2) and TRBJ1-5, with a tentative D call TRBD1 (6 bases). This CDR3 contains 17 residues. Per the germline V gene, CDR1 is LGHDT and CDR2 is YNNKEL (reference sequence). Trimming left V 1 base short and J 7 bases short, with 20 bases between. Here the CDR3 reads CASSQGSGGSTGQPQHF. CDR3 in DNA: TGTGCCAGCAGCCAAGGGTCGGGGGGATCCACAGGGCAGCCCCAGCATTTT.

This clone appeared once. The chain has TRBV19 and TRBJ2-3; 7 nucleotides agree with TRBD1. Germline V gene lookup returns CDR1 LNHDA and CDR2 SQIVND (reference sequence). V was pared by 6 bases and J by 4 bases, with 13 bases of the junction left unmatched. This CDR3 comprises 16 residues. CDR3 DNA: TGTGCCAGTAGCCCAAGACAGGGTTGGGGGTCAGATACGCAGTATTTT. Translated: CASSPRQGWGSDTQYF.

V gene TRBV6-5 combines with J gene TRBJ2-5, with 15 bases identical to TRBD2. CDR3 length: 14 amino acids. The ends lost 9 bases at V and 5 bases at J; junction bases unmatched: 4. Per the germline V gene, CDR1 is MNHEY and CDR2 is SVGAGI. CDR3 sequence (DNA): TGTGCCAGTAGAGGACTAGCGGGAGGGGAGACCCAGTACTTC. Amino acids: CASRGLAGGETQYF.

V and J are TRBV2 and TRBJ2-3; D ambiguous. Trimming shortened V by 3 bases and J by 0 bases, and 7 bases separated the two germline ends. This CDR3 is 14 amino acids long. Germline CDR1 reads SNHLY; CDR2 reads FYNNEI. CDR3 coding DNA: TGTGCCAGCAGTGATTCGAGTAGCACAGATACGCAGTATTTT. Its protein product is CASSDSSSTDTQYF.

The chain is built from TRBV19 and TRBJ2-6, with a possible D match to TRBD1 (6 bases). The CDR3 totals 16 residues. Between the trimmed V and J ends, which lost 6 bases and 0 bases, there was a span of 12 bases. Germline CDR1 is LNHDA and CDR2 is SQIVND (reference sequence). The CDR3: CASRTTGISGANVLTF. CDR3 nucleotide sequence: TGTGCCAGTAGGACTACAGGGATCTCTGGGGCCAACGTCCTGACTTTC.

This chain joins TRBV12-3 or TRBV12-4 and TRBJ1-5; D gene ambiguous. Trimming removed 0 bases at V and 7 bases at J, with 7 bases between. CDR3 length equals 13 residues. The CDR3 is CASSLAHGQPQHF. CDR3 in DNA: TGTGCCAGCAGTTTAGCGCATGGCCAGCCCCAGCATTTT.

This clone was counted between two and nine times. The DNA of the CDR3 is TGTGCCAGCAGTGGACAGGGGTCTGGGGAGACCCAGTACTTC. This translates into CASSGQGSGETQYF. V gene TRBV2 combines with J gene TRBJ2-5, with TRBD1 identical over 8 bases. This CDR3 region has 14 residues. Germline lookup yields CDR1 SNHLY and CDR2 FYNNEI. The V segment lost 4 bases and the J segment 5 bases; nucleotides outside the gene matches: 6.

This chain uses TRBV5-1 with TRBJ2-1; 11 nucleotides agree with TRBD2. J was trimmed by 7 bases and V by 1 base; bases with no gene match: 10. The CDR3 extends over 17 amino acids. The germline CDR1 and CDR2 sequences are SGHRS and YFSETQ. CDR3 region: CASSLTSGSTYMNEQFF. CDR3 DNA sequence: TGCGCCAGCAGCTTGACTAGCGGGAGCACTTATATGAATGAGCAGTTCTTC.

The CDR3 sequence: CASTPLGGNTGELFF. The CDR3 DNA is TGTGCCAGTACCCCCCTAGGCGGGAACACCGGGGAGCTGTTTTTT. V and J are TRBV19 and TRBJ2-2, with D unclear. Trimming took off 7 bases at V and 1 base at J, with 13 bases between the two ends. CDR3 length: 15 residues. CDR1 LNHDA and CDR2 SQIVND come from the germline V gene (reference sequence).

This rearrangement joins TRBV9 to TRBJ2-2; maybe TRBD1 (5 bases). Trimming removed 4 bases at V and 6 bases at J, with 10 bases between. The CDR3 consists of 13 residues. The germline V gene has CDR1 SGDLS and CDR2 YYNGEE. CDR3 sequence reads: CASSPQGSGELFF. The CDR3 bases are TGTGCCAGCAGCCCTCAGGGCTCCGGGGAGCTGTTTTTT. Together with reference TRBV9 and TRBJ2-2, the CDR3 gives the full variable domain: DSGVTQTPKHLITATGQRVTLRCSPRSGDLSVYWYQQSLDQGLQFLIQYYNGEERAKGNILERFSAQQFPDLHSELNLSSLELGDSALYFCASSPQGSGELFFGEGSRLTVL.